Listed below are T cell receptor beta chains from one sample, sequenced in a study of PD-1 blockade in classical Hodgkin lymphoma. Assay used: immunoSEQ multiplex PCR; TCRdb lists only in-frame clones, some missing. The data hold 89,000 or so clones, with 80% to 95% observed a single time. Sequencing used peripheral blood mononuclear cells (PBMCs), obtained before the second cycle of nivolumab. These receptor sequences come from a human donor with classical Hodgkin lymphoma. Each CDR3 is given with its conserved first and last residue. The D gene is left open where the match is weak. Clone size is stated in some rows and not others, as once, few, many or a class when expanded.

clone size | J gene | D gene | V gene | CDR3 length | CDR3 protein | CDR3 DNA
- | TRBJ2-5 | - | TRBV27 | 13 | CASSLFGEETQYF | TGTGCCAGCAGTTTATTTGGGGAAGAGACCCAGTACTTC
- | TRBJ2-5 | - | TRBV10-3 | 14 | CASRPGGNQETQYF | TGTGCCAGCAGGCCCGGAGGGAACCAAGAGACCCAGTACTTC
- | TRBJ1-4 | TRBD1 | TRBV25-1 | 16 | CASSELGQPRGEKLFF | TGTGCCAGCAGTGAACTGGGACAGCCTCGGGGTGAAAAACTGTTTTTT
- | TRBJ2-1 | - | TRBV5-8 | 15 | CASSFNGYPYNEQFF | TGTGCCAGCAGCTTTAACGGGTACCCCTACAATGAGCAGTTCTTC
- | TRBJ2-7 | TRBD2 | TRBV7-8 | 16 | CASSLTMPGLADEQYF | TGTGCCAGCAGCTTAACGATGCCGGGACTAGCAGACGAGCAGTACTTC
- | TRBJ2-7 | - | TRBV30 | 15 | CAWSFIQGRSYEQYF | TGTGCCTGGAGTTTCATCCAGGGGAGATCTTACGAGCAGTACTTC
- | TRBJ2-5 | TRBD2 | TRBV10-3 | 18 | CATKAANRLAGELETQYF | TGTGCCACCAAGGCGGCCAATCGACTAGCGGGAGAATTAGAGACCCAGTACTTC
- | TRBJ2-3 | - | TRBV14 | 11 | CASSHFYTQYF | TGTGCCAGCAGCCATTTCTATACGCAGTATTTT
once | TRBJ2-3 | - | TRBV9 | 17 | CASSVGGSGPATDTQYF | TGTGCCAGCAGCGTAGGAGGGAGCGGACCCGCCACAGATACGCAGTATTTT
- | TRBJ1-6 | - | TRBV10-3 | 13 | CAISLGQNSPLHF | TGTGCCATCAGTCTCGGACAGAATTCACCCCTCCACTTT
- | TRBJ2-4 | TRBD2 | TRBV28 | 20 | CASSSPAGGPRVGPKNIQYF | TGTGCCAGCAGTTCCCCAGCGGGAGGCCCGAGGGTGGGCCCCAAAAACATTCAGTACTTC
- | TRBJ2-1 | - | TRBV6-6 | 13 | CASSYSGYNEQFF | TGTGCCAGCAGTTACTCGGGTTACAATGAGCAGTTCTTC
- | TRBJ2-1 | TRBD2 | TRBV10-2 | 16 | CASRLAGGVSYNEQFF | TGCGCCAGCAGACTAGCGGGAGGGGTCTCCTACAATGAGCAGTTCTTC
once | TRBJ2-1 | - | TRBV30 | 17 | CAWSGLRGGDSYNEQFF | TGTGCCTGGAGTGGGCTACGCGGAGGGGACTCCTACAATGAGCAGTTCTTC
- | TRBJ2-1 | TRBD1 | TRBV11-2 | 14 | CASSGQGARFEQFF | TGTGCCAGCAGCGGACAGGGGGCGCGCTTTGAGCAGTTCTTC
- | TRBJ2-7 | TRBD2 | TRBV5-4 | 17 | CASSLGPSAGSSYEQYF | TGTGCCAGCAGCTTGGGTCCCTCAGCGGGAAGCTCCTACGAGCAGTACTTC